A single sample gave rise to the 9 T cell receptor beta chains below, sequenced in a study of T cell responses to AZD1222 COVID-19 vaccine. This table comes from immunoSEQ multiplex PCR, and its TCRdb copy is limited to in-frame clones, with some not included. The table includes more than 110,000 clones, roughly 92% detected once. Sequenced here: peripheral blood, sampled on day 0 of AZD1222 vaccination. Receptors originate from an adult in good health.

This chain joins TRBV29-1 and TRBJ2-3; D gene uncertain. The CDR3 runs to 13 residues. Germline V gene data show CDR1 as SQVTM and CDR2 as ANQGSEA. Trimming cost V 7 bases and J 1 base, with 12 bases left between them. CDR3 nucleotides: TGCAGCGGAAATTGGCGCCGCACAGATACGCAGTATTTT. Translating gives CSGNWRRTDTQYF.

The chain carries TRBV10-3 and TRBJ1-5; no clear D. The CDR3 loop spans 14 amino acids. The germline V gene has CDR1 ENHRY and CDR2 SYGVKD. The V end was cut by 3 bases, the J end by 0 bases, with 6 bases between. Written as DNA, the CDR3 is TGTGCCATCAGTGAAACCCATAGCAATCAGCCCCAGCATTTT. Amino acid sequence: CAISETHSNQPQHF.

The V gene is TRBV19, the J gene TRBJ1-1, with D possibly matching TRBD1 (6 bases). Germline CDR1 reads LNHDA; CDR2 reads SQIVND (reference sequence). The CDR3 runs to 12 residues. Deletions cut 5 bases from V and 8 bases from J, with 12 bases between. The CDR3 spells CASSVVGTEAFF. CDR3 coding DNA: TGTGCCAGTAGTGTCGTCGGGACAGAAGCTTTCTTT.

The chain is built from TRBV12-3 or TRBV12-4 and TRBJ1-2; D gene uncertain. This CDR3 spans 13 amino acids. Trimming removed 6 bases at V and 6 bases at J, with 14 bases between. DNA of the CDR3: TGTGCCAGCAGCCCGGACGGTGGCCATGGCTACACCTTC. Its protein product is CASSPDGGHGYTF.

This rearrangement joins TRBV18 to TRBJ2-3; D ambiguous. The CDR3 has 10 residues. Germline V gene sequence: CDR1 KGHSH, CDR2 LQKENI. Trimming removed 3 bases from V and 6 bases from J, with 1 base in between. CDR3 residues: CASSPDTQYF. CDR3 bases: TGTGCCAGCTCACCTGATACGCAGTATTTT.

V and J are TRBV27 and TRBJ1-5; maybe TRBD1 (5 bases). Germline-derived CDR1 and CDR2 are MNHEY and SMNVEV (reference sequence). V lost 2 bases and J 7 bases, leaving 18 bases between the germline ends. The CDR3 loop spans 16 amino acids. The CDR3 loop is CASSLRWDSLRQPQHF. CDR3 in DNA: TGTGCCAGCAGTTTAAGATGGGACTCTCTAAGACAGCCCCAGCATTTT.

The genes are TRBV27 and TRBJ1-2; D uncertain. Trimming cost V 2 bases and J 4 bases, with 11 bases left between them. Germline CDR1 and CDR2: MNHEY and SMNVEV (reference sequence). The CDR3 runs 14 residues. CDR3 nucleotides: TGTGCCAGCAGTTTAATCGGCACGGGCTATGGCTACACCTTC. Translated: CASSLIGTGYGYTF.

V is TRBV6-5 and J is TRBJ2-7; maybe TRBD1 (5 bases). Germline V lookup: CDR1 MNHEY, CDR2 SVGAGI. The CDR3 length is 15 residues. V shed 2 bases and J shed 1 base, with 12 bases lying between them. CDR3 region: CASSYGARESYEQYF. CDR3 bases: TGTGCCAGCAGTTACGGGGCGAGAGAATCCTACGAGCAGTACTTC.

This clone was detected once. V is TRBV2 and J is TRBJ2-2; 11 positions agree with TRBD2. After removal of 6 bases from V and 1 base from J, the junction contained 4 bases not matched to a gene. CDR3 size: 16 residues. Germline V CDR1 and CDR2: SNHLY, FYNNEI. CDR3 in DNA: TGTGCCAGCAGCAACCTAGCGGGAGGGAACACCGGGGAGCTGTTTTTT. This codes for CASSNLAGGNTGELFF.